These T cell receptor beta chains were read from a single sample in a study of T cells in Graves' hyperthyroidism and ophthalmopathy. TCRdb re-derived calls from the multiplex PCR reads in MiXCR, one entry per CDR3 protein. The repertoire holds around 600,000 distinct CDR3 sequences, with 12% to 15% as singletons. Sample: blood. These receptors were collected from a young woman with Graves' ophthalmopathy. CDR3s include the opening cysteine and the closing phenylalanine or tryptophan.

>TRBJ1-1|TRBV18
CASSQSLEAFF
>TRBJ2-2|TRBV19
CATPGWANVGELFF
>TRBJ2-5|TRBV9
CASSVGLAGSKTQYF
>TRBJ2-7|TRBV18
CASSPEGPPYEQYF
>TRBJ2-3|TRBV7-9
CASSQGGITPTDTQYF
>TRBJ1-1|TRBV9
CASSVGAPGWNTEAFF
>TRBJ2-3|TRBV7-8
CASSHSGSTDTQYF
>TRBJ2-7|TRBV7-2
CASSLAEGGLESYEQYF
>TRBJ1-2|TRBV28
CASSFEGIGYTF
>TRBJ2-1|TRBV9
CASSPGKGATYYNEQFF
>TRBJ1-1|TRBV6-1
CASSEAGVDTEAFF
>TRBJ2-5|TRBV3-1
CASSHRFGLADRETQYF
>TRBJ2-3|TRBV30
CARGLAGGPGDTQYF
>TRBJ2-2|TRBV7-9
CTSSFIGTPSRELFF
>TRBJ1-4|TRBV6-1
CASNSRDREKATNEKLFF
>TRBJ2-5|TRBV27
CASSSSPFETQYF
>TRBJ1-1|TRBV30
CAWNSGQGRTEAFF
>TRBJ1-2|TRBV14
CASSPIQGVLDGYTF
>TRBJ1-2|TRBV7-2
CASSFTRANYGYTF
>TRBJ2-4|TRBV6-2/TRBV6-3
CASSPQDRGYIQYF
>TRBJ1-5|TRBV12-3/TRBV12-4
CASSPGQPNQPQHF
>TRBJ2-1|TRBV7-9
CASSLSPRSAYEQFF
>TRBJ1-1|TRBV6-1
CASIPVPGQGSAFF
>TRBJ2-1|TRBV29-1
CSVEETGVYINEQFF
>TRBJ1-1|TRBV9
CASSVGRGNTEAFF
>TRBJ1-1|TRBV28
CASSPQPGPEAFF
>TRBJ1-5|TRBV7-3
CASSMGQGAIGNQPQHF
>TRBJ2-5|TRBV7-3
CASSQTSGGGETQYF
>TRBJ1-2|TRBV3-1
CASSQVGDKGYTF
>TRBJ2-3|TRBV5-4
CASSFPASRGLPTDTQYF
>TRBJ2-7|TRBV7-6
CASSLVPSGRNEQYF
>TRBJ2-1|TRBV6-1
CASSPTGGFYNEQFF
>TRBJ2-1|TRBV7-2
CASSVQGAEGYNEQFF
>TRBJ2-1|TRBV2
CASRTGQSDDEQFF
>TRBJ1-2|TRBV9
CASSRTRDNLVHGYTF
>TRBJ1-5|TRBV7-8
CASSKTGSLAQHF
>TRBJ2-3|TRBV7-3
CASSPRGYGWGTGGDTQYF
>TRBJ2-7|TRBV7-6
CASSLADRDAYEQHF
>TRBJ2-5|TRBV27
CASRGPPWSQETQYF
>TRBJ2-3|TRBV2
CASRIRDRGTDTQYF
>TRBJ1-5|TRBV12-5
CASGLVLGRGYSNQPQHF
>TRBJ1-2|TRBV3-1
CASRAGQPYGYTF
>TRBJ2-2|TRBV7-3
CASSSGLANTGELFF
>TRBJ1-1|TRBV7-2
CASSLPYTGGTEAFF
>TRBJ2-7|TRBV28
CASSSDLQSGTGYNYEQYF
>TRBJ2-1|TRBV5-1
CASSARTSAYPNEQFF
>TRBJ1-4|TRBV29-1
CSVQEPPGMRNEKLFF
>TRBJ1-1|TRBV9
CASSVGEPAGAFF
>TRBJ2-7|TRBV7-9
CASGQDREQYF
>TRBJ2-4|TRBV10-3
CAISEGTGAGDIQYF
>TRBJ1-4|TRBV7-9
CASRPEKLNEKLFF
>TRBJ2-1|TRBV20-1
CSASPWLSGRGNEQFF
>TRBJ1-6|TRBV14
CASSQGQGGFPLHF
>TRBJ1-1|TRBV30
CAWSVLEQEAFF